This T cell receptor (beta chain) was captured in a study of cytomegalovirus exposure and HLA in healthy donors. Study-level findings and limits: Roughly even sequencing depth across donors was the assumption behind the presence/absence analyses. Most TCRs appeared rarely, but some public TCRs recurred in many donors. Previous analysis showed most TCR beta V segments were productive about 87% or about 30% of the time.

Primers for the PCR totalled 60 Vbeta and 13 Jbeta. The assay was immunoSEQ multiplex PCR, and TCRdb's table has in-frame clones only and misses some. The data contain over 120,000 clones, less than 85% of them singletons. With respect to this clone: Its antigen is not known.

The material sequenced was PBMCs. This receptor was identified in a woman aged 60-70 years in good health and CMV-seropositive.

CDR3 coding DNA: TGTGCCAGCAGCCCCGGACTGGGGATGAACACCGGGGAGCTGTTTTTT. This translates into CASSPGLGMNTGELFF. The chain links TRBV7-8 to TRBJ2-2, with a weak D call TRBD2 (5 bases). The CDR3 length is 16 residues. The germline V gene encodes CDR1 SGHVS and CDR2 FQNEAQ. V lost 5 bases and J 1 base, leaving 14 bases between the germline ends.